The 21 T cell receptor beta chains below were found in one sample sequenced in a study of cytomegalovirus exposure and HLA in healthy donors. 13 Jbeta primers and 60 Vbeta primers were used for the PCR. Sequencing used immunoSEQ multiplex PCR; TCRdb keeps in-frame clones, though not all of them. The top ten hold less than 3.5% of the sample, which has 85,000 to 100,000 clones, approximately 81% seen once. Sequenced: PBMCs. These TCRs come from a male donor in good health and CMV-seropositive.

This clone appeared a few times. The gene calls are TRBV9 and TRBJ2-7; TRBD2 might be the D (5 bases). The ends were cut back, 0 bases at V and 8 bases at J, with 15 bases in the middle. Germline assignment: CDR1 SGDLS and CDR2 YYNGEE. This CDR3 spans 14 amino acids. The DNA of the CDR3 is TGTGCCAGCAGCGTAGCCGGAGACCTAGCAAAGCAGTACTTC. Translated: CASSVAGDLAKQYF.

The chain carries TRBV29-1 and TRBJ1-1, with D perhaps matching TRBD1 (6 bases). The CDR3 runs 13 residues. The germline CDR1 and CDR2 sequences are SQVTM and ANQGSEA. The germline V and J ends were trimmed by 4 bases and 2 bases, with 11 bases remaining between them. The CDR3 spells CSVVGGPNTEAFF. CDR3 DNA: TGCAGCGTTGTGGGGGGGCCCAACACTGAAGCTTTCTTT. Looking up the rest from reference TRBV29-1 and TRBJ1-1 gives the full variable domain: SAVISQKPSRDICQRGTSLTIQCQVDSQVTMMFWYRQQPGQSLTLIATANQGSEATYESGFVIDKFPISRPNLTFSTLTVSNMSPEDSSIYLCSVVGGPNTEAFFGQGTRLTVV.

The genes are TRBV25-1 and TRBJ2-7; D might be TRBD1 (5 bases). V was shortened by 5 bases and J by 2 bases, with 10 bases between the two germline ends. The CDR3 extends over 13 amino acids. Germline CDR1 MGHDK, CDR2 SYGVNS. The CDR3 is CASSSDTTYEQYF. The CDR3 coding sequence is TGTGCCAGCAGTTCGGACACTACCTACGAGCAGTACTTC.

This clone occurred a few times. The chain recombines TRBV18 with TRBJ1-1; D remains ambiguous. In germline, CDR1 is KGHSH, CDR2 LQKENI. The CDR3 length is 14 residues. V was pared by 3 bases and J by 1 base, with 9 bases between. The CDR3 loop is CASSPLGQNTEAFF. In DNA form, the CDR3 reads TGTGCCAGCTCACCCCTGGGCCAGAACACTGAAGCTTTCTTT.

V and J are TRBV11-2 and TRBJ1-2, with 7 positions matching TRBD1. The germline V gene encodes CDR1 SGHAT and CDR2 FQNNGV. V was clipped by 5 bases and J by 7 bases; unmatched bases: 13. This CDR3 has 15 residues. CDR3 in amino acids: CASSKLQQGTSGYTF. CDR3 DNA sequence: TGTGCCAGCAGCAAACTCCAACAGGGGACGAGTGGCTACACCTTC.

CDR3 in DNA: TGTGCTAGTGGGGGAGGGGTGGGCTATGGCTACACCTTC. Its protein is CASGGGVGYGYTF. V and J are TRBV12-5 and TRBJ1-2; D is possibly TRBD1 (5 bases). The length of the CDR3 is 13 residues. Per germline, CDR1 LGHNT and CDR2 FRNRAP. V lost 6 bases to trimming and J lost 4 bases, with 12 bases between them.

The chain is built from TRBV21-1 and TRBJ1-6; the DNA was not compared with TRBD1, the D call given in the table. TRBV21-1 is noted as a pseudogene. The CDR3 sequence is 16 residues long. The CDR3 loop is CASSKAGIEYNSPLHF. Written as DNA, the CDR3 is TGTGCCAGCAGCAAGGCAGGGATAGAGTATAATTCACCCCTCCACTTT.

The CDR3 DNA reads TGTGCCAGCAGGGGTTGGAGCTCCTACAATGAGCAGTTCTTC. This gives the protein CASRGWSSYNEQFF. The rearrangement uses TRBV2 and TRBJ2-1; D uncertain. The germline V gene has CDR1 SNHLY and CDR2 FYNNEI. V was pared by 6 bases and J by 0 bases, with 9 bases between. CDR3 length: 14 residues.

The V call is TRBV7-8, the J call TRBJ2-5; 7 bases fit TRBD1. The CDR3 extends over 12 amino acids. J was trimmed by 11 bases and V by 6 bases; bases with no gene match: 9. CDR1 SGHVS and CDR2 FQNEAQ come from the germline V gene. The chain's CDR3 is CASSEGASPQYF. Written as DNA, the CDR3 is TGTGCCAGCAGTGAGGGGGCGTCCCCTCAGTACTTC.

This rearrangement joins TRBV4-1 to TRBJ2-7, with D possibly being TRBD2 (6 bases). Germline-derived CDR1 and CDR2 are MGHRA and YSYEKL. V lost 1 base and J 0 bases, leaving 10 bases between the germline ends. The CDR3 is 15 amino acids. CDR3 region: CASSQGASDSYEQYF. DNA of the CDR3: TGCGCCAGCAGCCAAGGAGCTAGCGACTCCTACGAGCAGTACTTC.

J is TRBJ2-5 and V is TRBV7-8; TRBD2 matches 13 bases. Losses at the gene ends were 5 bases for V and 3 bases for J; bases not matched to a gene: 6. The CDR3 sequence is 16 residues long. CDR1 is SGHVS, CDR2 FQNEAQ, per germline. DNA of the CDR3: TGTGCCAGCAGCAGCCGACTAGCGGGGGGAGAAGAGACCCAGTACTTC. This gives the protein CASSSRLAGGEETQYF.

This clone was seen only once. This rearrangement joins TRBV13 to TRBJ1-2, with unresolved D. Germline CDR1 and CDR2: PRHDT and FYEKMQ (reference sequence). V lost 0 bases, J lost 7 bases, and 15 bases lay in between. The CDR3 covers 15 residues. The DNA of the CDR3 is TGTGCCAGCAGCTTAGGGGGGAGGAAGACCGTTGGCTACACCTTC. It codes for CASSLGGRKTVGYTF.

The chain uses TRBV11-3 and TRBJ2-7; D gene uncertain. Trimming took 2 bases from V and 4 from J, leaving 6 bases between them. Germline V CDR1 and CDR2: SGHNT, YENEEA. The CDR3 is 12 residues long. In DNA, the CDR3 is TGTGCCAGCAGCTTAACGAGTTACGAGCAGTACTTC. It specifies CASSLTSYEQYF.

This chain links TRBV5-4 with TRBJ2-2; 10 nucleotides line up with TRBD1. After removal of 1 base from V and 5 bases from J, the junction contained 5 bases not matched to a gene. Germline loops: CDR1 SGHNT, CDR2 YYREEE (reference sequence). The CDR3 is 16 residues long. CDR3 amino acids: CASSLLGDRGTGELFF. For the CDR3, the DNA is TGTGCCAGCAGCTTGTTGGGGGACAGGGGAACCGGGGAGCTGTTTTTT.

J is TRBJ2-5 and V is TRBV4-1; the D is unclear. In germline, CDR1 is MGHRA, CDR2 YSYEKL. The CDR3 consists of 13 residues. V dropped 4 bases and J dropped 0 bases, with 6 bases sitting between them. The CDR3: CASSLRDQETQYF. The CDR3 nucleotides read TGCGCCAGCAGCCTCCGGGACCAAGAGACCCAGTACTTC.

This chain connects TRBV20-1 to TRBJ1-4; D might be TRBD1 (6 bases). This CDR3 region has 11 residues. Per the germline V gene, CDR1 is DFQATT and CDR2 is SNEGSKA (reference sequence). CDR3 loop: CRGAANEKLFF. The CDR3 DNA is TGCAGGGGGGCGGCAAATGAAAAACTGTTTTTT.

This rearrangement joins TRBV30 to TRBJ2-5; tentatively, D is TRBD2 (5 bases). The CDR3 extends over 14 amino acids. Germline V gene sequence: CDR1 GTSNPN, CDR2 SVGIG (reference sequence). V gave up 7 bases and J gave up 2 bases, with 17 bases separating them. Written as DNA, the CDR3 is TGTGCCTCTGGGTGGAGAGGGCGGCAAGAGACCCAGTACTTC. It encodes CASGWRGRQETQYF.

The chain employs TRBV2 and TRBJ1-2; 8 positions agree with TRBD1. The CDR3 has 13 amino acids. V was clipped by 5 bases and J by 5 bases; unmatched bases: 4. Germline loops: CDR1 SNHLY, CDR2 FYNNEI. This chain's CDR3 is CASSQDREYGYTF. The CDR3 DNA follows: TGTGCCAGCAGTCAGGACAGGGAGTATGGCTACACCTTC.

This chain links TRBV27 with TRBJ2-5; 7 nucleotides line up with TRBD1. V shed 4 bases, J shed 4 bases, and the junction held 12 bases outside the gene matches. CDR1 is MNHEY and CDR2 is SMNVEV in the germline V gene (reference sequence). The CDR3 runs to 16 residues. The CDR3 is CASSSSPRGLGETQYF. In DNA form, the CDR3 reads TGTGCCAGCAGTTCCAGTCCGAGGGGGCTAGGAGAGACCCAGTACTTC.

The V gene is TRBV9, the J gene TRBJ2-1, with 10 bases aligning to TRBD2. In germline, CDR1 is SGDLS, CDR2 YYNGEE. The CDR3 length is 14 residues. V shed 4 bases, J shed 6 bases, and the junction held 4 bases outside the gene matches. CDR3 loop: CASSSRTSGNEQFF. CDR3 in DNA: TGTGCCAGCAGCTCACGGACTAGCGGCAATGAGCAGTTCTTC.

The rearrangement joins TRBV11-2 to TRBJ1-2; 10 positions match TRBD1. Germline loops: CDR1 SGHAT, CDR2 FQNNGV. The V segment lost 4 bases and the J segment 4 bases; nucleotides outside the gene matches: 6. There are 15 residues in the CDR3. CDR3 nucleotide sequence: TGTGCCAGCAGCTCGGGACAGGGGTTGGCCTATGGCTACACCTTC. It translates to CASSSGQGLAYGYTF.